This T cell receptor beta chain stems from a study of cytomegalovirus exposure and HLA in healthy donors. The wider study: Earlier, fewer than 140 million unique TCR beta sequences were recovered from about 200 million T cells by an analysis. Findings and limits, study-wide: The only immune exposure information that was available was CMV serostatus.

The CDR3 is 18 amino acids. The V and J ends lost 4 bases and 2 bases, in that order; junction bases with no gene match: 11. Germline V gene sequence: CDR1 LNHDA, CDR2 SQIVND (reference sequence). PCR amplification relied on 60 Vbeta primers (plus 13 Jbeta primers). Only in-frame clones appear in the TCRdb table, and some are missing; sequencing was by immunoSEQ multiplex PCR. The sample has roughly 63,000 clones, around 75% seen once. A note on this clone: Its target is not known.

What was sequenced was PBMCs. The source is a middle-aged woman in good health and CMV-seropositive. The rearrangement links TRBV19 to TRBJ2-3, with TRBD2 matching 11 bases. CDR3 bases: TGTGCCAGTAGTAGCCCTCCCGGACTAGCGGGCTACACAGATACGCAGTATTTT. Protein product: CASSSPPGLAGYTDTQYF.